Listed below are T cell receptor beta chains from one sample, sequenced in a study of blood T cell repertoires in COVID-19. Generated by immunoSEQ multiplex PCR, the TCRdb table keeps only in-frame clones and is missing some. The sample lists about 320,000 clones, 85% to 90% seen once, with 8.5% to 12% in the top ten. The specimen sequenced was PBMCs or T cells enriched from blood (not recorded which). All receptors come from a woman aged 18-29 years who had recovered from COVID-19. The CDR3 runs from the conserved cysteine through the conserved F or W. Fields, in order: clone size, J gene, D gene, V gene, CDR3 protein, CDR3 DNA. D genes are given only for firm matches. Only part of the rows carry a size: once, few, many, or a class if the clone is expanded.

>few|TRBJ1-2|-|TRBV7-8
CASSLGHIPYGYTF
TGTGCCAGCAGCTTGGGCCACATCCCCTATGGCTACACCTTC
>few|TRBJ1-1|TRBD1|TRBV9
CASSVDRGRDTEAFF
TGTGCCAGCAGCGTAGACAGGGGGAGGGACACTGAAGCTTTCTTT
>-|TRBJ1-4|-|TRBV19
CASSIGPGDEKLFF
TGTGCCAGTAGTATAGGCCCAGGGGATGAAAAACTGTTTTTT
>few|TRBJ2-1|TRBD2|TRBV7-2
CASSFGLAGGNEQFF
TGTGCCAGCAGCTTTGGCCTAGCGGGAGGCAATGAGCAGTTCTTC
>-|TRBJ1-6|-|TRBV6-5
CASIGAYSPLHF
TGTGCCAGCATTGGGGCCTATTCACCCCTCCACTTT
>-|TRBJ2-1|-|TRBV5-1
CASSIANRANEQFF
TGCGCCAGCAGCATAGCAAACAGGGCCAATGAGCAGTTCTTC
>few|TRBJ1-2|-|TRBV6-5
CASTGDGNYGYTF
TGTGCCAGCACCGGAGACGGAAACTATGGCTACACCTTC
>-|TRBJ1-1|-|TRBV30
CAWSAGLANTEAFF
TGTGCCTGGAGTGCCGGGTTGGCGAACACTGAAGCTTTCTTT
>once|TRBJ1-2|-|TRBV23-1
CASSQSRGALAHSYGYTF
TGCGCCAGCAGTCAATCGCGGGGGGCTTTGGCCCACTCTTATGGCTACACCTTC
>-|TRBJ1-2|-|TRBV5-4
CASSLSGSGYGYTF
TGTGCCAGCAGCTTGTCAGGGTCTGGCTATGGCTACACCTTC
>few|TRBJ1-2|TRBD1|TRBV5-1
CASRGDRAGYTF
TGCGCCAGCCGAGGGGACAGGGCTGGCTACACCTTC
>-|TRBJ2-1|TRBD2|TRBV29-1
CSAAGLAGVEGNEQFF
TGCAGCGCCGCCGGACTAGCGGGAGTAGAAGGGAATGAGCAGTTCTTC
>-|TRBJ1-2|-|TRBV24-1
CATSDLDSYGYTF
TGTGCCACCAGTGACCTAGACAGCTATGGCTACACCTTC